One sample yielded the 17 T cell receptor beta chains listed below, sequenced in a study of T cells in Graves' hyperthyroidism and ophthalmopathy. TCR beta CDR3 region amplification was performed from RNA transcripts. Researchers ran a first-round RT-PCR on the TCR CDR3 using the HTBI primer set. TCRdb reprocessed the multiplex PCR reads with MiXCR, giving one entry per CDR3 protein. Of roughly 420,000 distinct CDR3 sequences in the sample, around 16% are singletons; the top ten hold 14%. The material sequenced was blood. Every receptor here comes from a woman younger than 30 with Graves' hyperthyroidism.

The rearrangement links TRBV4-2 to TRBJ1-2; D ambiguous. This CDR3 spans 13 amino acids. Germline-derived CDR1 and CDR2 are LGHNA and YNFKEQ. V lost 3 bases to trimming and J lost 4 bases, with 9 bases between them. The CDR3 coding sequence is TGTGCCAGCAGCCAGGACCCAATCTATGGCTACACCTTC. Translation gives CASSQDPIYGYTF.

There are many counts of this clonotype. V and J are TRBV20-1 and TRBJ2-3; D assignment may be TRBD1 or TRBD2 (7 bases each). The CDR3 loop spans 17 amino acids. Germline-derived CDR1 and CDR2 are DFQATT and SNEGSKA (reference sequence). Trimming cost V 6 bases and J 2 bases, with 24 bases left between them. The CDR3 sequence: CSARGVGPGRPTDTQYF. CDR3 coding DNA: TGCAGTGCCAGGGGGGTGGGACCCGGGAGGCCCACAGATACGCAGTATTTT.

This clonotype was counted between two and nine times. The chain has TRBV7-6 and TRBJ1-1; D unresolved. This CDR3 comprises 12 residues. CDR1 and CDR2 (germline): SGHVS, FNYEAQ. The ends were cut back, 1 base at V and 9 bases at J, with 9 bases in the middle. The CDR3 DNA follows: TGTGCCAGCAGCTTAGTAGCAGGACAAGCTTTCTTT. This translates into CASSLVAGQAFF. Variable domain in full (rest from reference TRBV7-6 and TRBJ1-1): GAGVSQSPRYKVTKRGQDVALRCDPISGHVSLYWYRQALGQGPEFLTYFNYEAQQDKSGLPNDRFSAERPEGSISTLTIQRTEQRDSAMYRCASSLVAGQAFFGQGTRLTVV.

This clonotype was counted between two and nine times. Possible read error: a much larger clone is one base away. This chain uses TRBV6-1 with TRBJ2-5; the D gene is possibly TRBD2 (6 bases). CDR3 length: 15 residues. In germline, CDR1 is MNHNS, CDR2 SASEGT. The CDR3 is CASGETTGSGETQYF. The DNA for the CDR3 is TGTGCCAGCGGTGAAACCACCGGGAGCGGAGAGACCCAGTACTTC.

J is TRBJ2-1 and V is TRBV10-3; D perhaps matches TRBD2 (6 bases). The CDR3 covers 14 residues. Deletions cut 4 bases from V and 7 bases from J, with 14 bases between. The germline V gene has CDR1 ENHRY and CDR2 SYGVKD. The CDR3 DNA reads TGTGCCATCAGTGGGGGGACGGGGGTGAATGAGCAGTTCTTC. As protein: CAISGGTGVNEQFF.

This clonotype showed up many times. This chain links TRBV7-8 with TRBJ1-2; D is unresolved. Trimming pared 1 base from V and 4 bases from J, leaving 7 bases between. The CDR3 spans 13 residues. Germline V gene data show CDR1 as SGHVS and CDR2 as FQNEAQ. Written as DNA, the CDR3 is TGTGCCAGCAGCTTAGACAGTGGCTATGGCTACACCTTC. Translation: CASSLDSGYGYTF.

The rearrangement uses TRBV5-1 and TRBJ2-5, with 10 bases matching TRBD1. The J segment lost 4 bases and the V segment lost 0 bases, leaving 3 bases of the junction unmatched. CDR3 length equals 15 residues. Germline CDR1 is SGHRS and CDR2 is YFSETQ. For the CDR3, the DNA is TGCGCCAGCAGCTTGGCGGGACAGGGGTTAGAGACCCAGTACTTC. It is translated as CASSLAGQGLETQYF. Combining the CDR3 with reference TRBV5-1 and TRBJ2-5 gives the whole variable domain KAGVTQTPRYLIKTRGQQVTLSCSPISGHRSVSWYQQTPGQGLQFLFEYFSETQRNKGNFPGRFSGRQFSNSRSEMNVSTLELGDSALYLCASSLAGQGLETQYFGPGTRLLVL.

This clonotype was seen ten or more times. This rearrangement joins TRBV7-2 to TRBJ1-5; D is perhaps TRBD1 (6 bases). V was pared by 6 bases and J by 3 bases, with 15 bases between. CDR1 and CDR2 (germline): SGHTA, FQGNSA. This CDR3 has 15 amino acids. The CDR3 spells CASRNNRVDNQPQHF. As DNA, the CDR3 is TGTGCCAGCAGGAATAACAGGGTGGACAATCAGCCCCAGCATTTT.

This chain connects TRBV7-9 to TRBJ2-5, with TRBD2 identical over 11 bases. The CDR3 spans 15 residues. V lost 3 bases, J lost 4 bases, and 4 bases stayed unmatched. The germline CDR1 and CDR2 sequences are SEHNR and FQNEAQ (reference sequence). CDR3: CASSFIAGGGETQYF. CDR3 coding DNA: TGTGCCAGCAGCTTCATAGCGGGAGGGGGAGAGACCCAGTACTTC.

This clonotype was recorded many times. V and J are TRBV20-1 and TRBJ2-3, with TRBD2 identical over 7 bases. This CDR3 has 14 amino acids. CDR1 is DFQATT and CDR2 is SNEGSKA in the germline V gene (reference sequence). The junction had 11 bases not matched to a gene; V was cut back by 6 bases and J by 5 bases. CDR3 bases: TGCAGTGCCCGCGGGGCGGGAGCGGGAGATACGCAGTATTTT. It translates to CSARGAGAGDTQYF.

The chain links TRBV15 to TRBJ1-2; D might be TRBD1 (5 bases). The CDR3 loop spans 14 amino acids. V was clipped by 6 bases and J by 2 bases, with 13 bases between them. The germline gives CDR1 LNHNV, CDR2 YYDKDF (reference sequence). The chain's CDR3 is CATSGGRENYGYTF. In nucleotides, the CDR3 is TGTGCCACCAGTGGGGGACGGGAGAACTATGGCTACACCTTC.

This chain uses TRBV25-1 with TRBJ1-2; D gene unclear. Germline CDR1 reads MGHDK; CDR2 reads SYGVNS. The CDR3 has 14 residues. The V end was cut by 3 bases, the J end by 2 bases, with 10 bases between. For the CDR3, the DNA is TGTGCCAGCAGTGAGAACCAACGGAACTATGGCTACACCTTC. Protein: CASSENQRNYGYTF.

The chain combines TRBV28 with TRBJ2-7; D perhaps matches TRBD2 (5 bases). The CDR3 covers 16 residues. Germline CDR1 is MDHEN and CDR2 is SYDVKM. V was pared by 1 base and J by 0 bases, with 13 bases between. The CDR3 region has the DNA TGTGCCAGCAGTTTATCTAGCCCGGGAAGCTCCTACGAGCAGTACTTC. Encoded protein: CASSLSSPGSSYEQYF.

The chain is built from TRBV7-9 and TRBJ2-2; 9 bases align to TRBD1. V lost 4 bases to trimming and J lost 10 bases; unmatched junction nucleotides: 7. The CDR3 covers 14 residues. CDR1 and CDR2 from the germline V gene are SEHNR and FQNEAQ (reference sequence). CDR3: CASSSRTGVVELFF. CDR3 sequence (DNA): TGTGCCAGCAGCTCGAGGACAGGGGTTGTGGAGCTGTTTTTT.

The CDR3 coding sequence is TGTGCCAGCAGTCGAGGGGACGGCGGGAGGGTCGACACCGGGGAGCTGTTTTTT. Its translation is CASSRGDGGRVDTGELFF. The V and J genes are TRBV28 and TRBJ2-2; TRBD2 matches at 9 bases. Germline CDR1 is MDHEN and CDR2 is SYDVKM. The ends lost 5 bases at V and 3 bases at J; junction bases unmatched: 13. The CDR3 extends over 18 amino acids.

This rearrangement joins TRBV25-1 to TRBJ2-1, with D possibly TRBD1 on 5 matching bases. CDR1 is MGHDK, CDR2 SYGVNS, per germline. Trimming removed 8 bases at V and 0 bases at J, with 14 bases between. The CDR3 sequence is 15 residues long. CDR3 sequence: CASADSRPSYNEQFF. The CDR3 DNA reads TGTGCCAGCGCCGACAGTAGACCCTCCTACAATGAGCAGTTCTTC.

This clonotype was recorded at least ten times. The J gene is TRBJ2-3, the V gene TRBV5-6; D gene unclear. V lost 2 bases to trimming and J lost 6 bases, with 10 bases between them. The CDR3 has 13 amino acids. Germline V gene data show CDR1 as SGHDT and CDR2 as YYEEEE. The CDR3 bases are TGTGCCAGCAGCTTTCGGGTGGGCGATACGCAGTATTTT. It specifies CASSFRVGDTQYF.